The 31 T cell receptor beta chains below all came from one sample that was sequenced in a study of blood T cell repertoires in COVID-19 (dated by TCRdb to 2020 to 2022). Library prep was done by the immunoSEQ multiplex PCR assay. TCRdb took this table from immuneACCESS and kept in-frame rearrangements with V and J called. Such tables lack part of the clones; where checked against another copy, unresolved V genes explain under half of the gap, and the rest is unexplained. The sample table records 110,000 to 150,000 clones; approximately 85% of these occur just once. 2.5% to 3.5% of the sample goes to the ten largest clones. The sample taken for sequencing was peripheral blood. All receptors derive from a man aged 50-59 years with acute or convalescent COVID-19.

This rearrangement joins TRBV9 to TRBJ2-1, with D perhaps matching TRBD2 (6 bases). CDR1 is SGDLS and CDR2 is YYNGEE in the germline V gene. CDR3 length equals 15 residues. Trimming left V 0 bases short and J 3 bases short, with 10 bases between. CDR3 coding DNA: TGTGCCAGCAGCGTAGGGAGGGCCAACTACAATGAGCAGTTCTTC. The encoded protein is CASSVGRANYNEQFF.

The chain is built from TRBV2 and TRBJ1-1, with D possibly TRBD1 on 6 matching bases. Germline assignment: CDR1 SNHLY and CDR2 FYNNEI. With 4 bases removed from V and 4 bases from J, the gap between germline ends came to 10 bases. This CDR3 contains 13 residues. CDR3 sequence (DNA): TGTGCCAGCAGTGCGGACAGAAGCACTGAAGCTTTCTTT. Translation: CASSADRSTEAFF.

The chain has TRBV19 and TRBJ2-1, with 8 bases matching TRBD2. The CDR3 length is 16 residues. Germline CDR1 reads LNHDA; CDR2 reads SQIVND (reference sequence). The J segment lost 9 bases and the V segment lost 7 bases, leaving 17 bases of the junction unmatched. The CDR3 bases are TGTGCCAGTAACAAGGAATGGCGGGAGGCCGACCGTGAGCAGTTCTTC. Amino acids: CASNKEWREADREQFF. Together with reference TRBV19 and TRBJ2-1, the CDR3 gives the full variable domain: DGGITQSPKYLFRKEGQNVTLSCEQNLNHDAMYWYRQDPGQGLRLIYYSQIVNDFQKGDIAEGYSVSREKKESFPLTVTSAQKNPTAFYLCASNKEWREADREQFFGPGTRLTVL.

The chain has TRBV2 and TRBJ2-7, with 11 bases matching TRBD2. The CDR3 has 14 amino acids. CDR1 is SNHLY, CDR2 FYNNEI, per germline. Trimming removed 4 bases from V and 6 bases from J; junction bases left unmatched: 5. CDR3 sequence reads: CASSGQLAGGEQYF. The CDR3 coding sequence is TGTGCCAGCAGTGGGCAGCTAGCGGGGGGCGAGCAGTACTTC.

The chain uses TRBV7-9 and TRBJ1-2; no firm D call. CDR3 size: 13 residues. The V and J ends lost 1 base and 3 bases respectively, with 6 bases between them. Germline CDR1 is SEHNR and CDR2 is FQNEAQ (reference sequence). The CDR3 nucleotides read TGTGCCAGCAGCTTAGGACGGGACTATGGCTACACCTTC. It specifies CASSLGRDYGYTF.

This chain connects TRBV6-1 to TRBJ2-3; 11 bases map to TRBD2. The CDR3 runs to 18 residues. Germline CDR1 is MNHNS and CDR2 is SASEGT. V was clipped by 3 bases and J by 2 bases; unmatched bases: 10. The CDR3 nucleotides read TGTGCCAGCAGTGAGCGGGTAGCGGGAGGGCCCGTCACAGATACGCAGTATTTT. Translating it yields CASSERVAGGPVTDTQYF.

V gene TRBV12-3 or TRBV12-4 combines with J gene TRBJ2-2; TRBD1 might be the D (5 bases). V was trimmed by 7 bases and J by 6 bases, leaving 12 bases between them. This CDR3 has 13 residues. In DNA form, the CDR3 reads TGTGCCAGCAACTGGGGCGGAGCCGGGGAGCTGTTTTTT. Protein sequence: CASNWGGAGELFF.

Here the CDR3 DNA reads TGTGCCAGCAGCCAAGAAGGGGCAGGCCTCCGGTCACCCCTCCACTTT. Protein sequence: CASSQEGAGLRSPLHF. This chain links TRBV4-2 with TRBJ1-6; D is perhaps TRBD1 (5 bases). The CDR3 runs 16 residues. Trimming took off 0 bases at V and 10 bases at J, with 16 bases between the two ends. The germline V gene has CDR1 LGHNA and CDR2 YNFKEQ.

In DNA form, the CDR3 reads TGTGCCACCAAACTAGGAAACGAGCAGTACTTC. The encoded protein is CATKLGNEQYF. The chain has TRBV25-1 and TRBJ2-7; D might be TRBD2 (5 bases). The CDR3 totals 11 residues. The germline V gene encodes CDR1 MGHDK and CDR2 SYGVNS. The V end lost 10 bases, the J end lost 5 bases, and 12 bases lay between the germline ends.

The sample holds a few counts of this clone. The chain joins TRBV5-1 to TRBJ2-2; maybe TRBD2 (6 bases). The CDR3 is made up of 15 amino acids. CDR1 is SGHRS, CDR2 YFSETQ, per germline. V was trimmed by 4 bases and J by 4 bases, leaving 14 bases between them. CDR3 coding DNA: TGCGCCAGCAGCCCCCTGGGGGGAGGCACCGGGGAGCTGTTTTTT. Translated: CASSPLGGGTGELFF.

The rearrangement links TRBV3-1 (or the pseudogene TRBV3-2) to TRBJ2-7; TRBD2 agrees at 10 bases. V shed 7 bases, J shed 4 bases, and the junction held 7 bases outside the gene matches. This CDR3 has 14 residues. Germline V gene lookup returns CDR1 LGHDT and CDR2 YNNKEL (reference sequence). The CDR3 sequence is CASNPGTSAYEQYF. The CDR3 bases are TGTGCCAGCAACCCCGGGACTAGCGCTTACGAGCAGTACTTC.

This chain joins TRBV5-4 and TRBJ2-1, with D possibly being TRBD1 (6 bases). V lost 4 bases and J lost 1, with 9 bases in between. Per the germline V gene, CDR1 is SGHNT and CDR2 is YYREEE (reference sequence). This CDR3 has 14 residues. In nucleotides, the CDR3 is TGTGCCAGCAGCGCAACAGGGTCCTACAATGAGCAGTTCTTC. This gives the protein CASSATGSYNEQFF.

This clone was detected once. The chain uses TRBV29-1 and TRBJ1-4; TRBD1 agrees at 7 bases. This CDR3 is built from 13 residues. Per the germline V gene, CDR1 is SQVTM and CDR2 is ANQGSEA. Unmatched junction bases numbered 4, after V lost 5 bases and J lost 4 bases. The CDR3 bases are TGCAGCGTTAACCAGGGGGGTAATGAAAAACTGTTTTTT. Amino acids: CSVNQGGNEKLFF.

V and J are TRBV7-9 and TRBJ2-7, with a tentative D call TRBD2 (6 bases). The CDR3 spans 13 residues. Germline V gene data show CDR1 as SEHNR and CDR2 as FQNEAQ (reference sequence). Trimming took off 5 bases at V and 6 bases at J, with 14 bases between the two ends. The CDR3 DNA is TGTGCCAGCAGCGAGGGACTGGGCCTCGAGCAGTACTTC. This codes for CASSEGLGLEQYF.

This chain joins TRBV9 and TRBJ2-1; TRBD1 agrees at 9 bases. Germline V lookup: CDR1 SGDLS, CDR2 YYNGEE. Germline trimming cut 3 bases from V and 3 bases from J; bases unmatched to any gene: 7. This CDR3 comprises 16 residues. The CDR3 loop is CASSAPGTGNYNEQFF. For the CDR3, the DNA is TGTGCCAGCAGCGCCCCCGGGACAGGGAACTACAATGAGCAGTTCTTC.

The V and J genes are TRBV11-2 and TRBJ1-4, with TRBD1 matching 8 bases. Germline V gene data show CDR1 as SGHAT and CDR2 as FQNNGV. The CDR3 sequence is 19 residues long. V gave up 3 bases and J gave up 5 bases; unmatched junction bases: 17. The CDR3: CASSFPRGGRGRLNEKLFF. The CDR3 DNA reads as TGTGCCAGCAGCTTTCCCAGAGGTGGCAGGGGGCGATTGAATGAAAAACTGTTTTTT.

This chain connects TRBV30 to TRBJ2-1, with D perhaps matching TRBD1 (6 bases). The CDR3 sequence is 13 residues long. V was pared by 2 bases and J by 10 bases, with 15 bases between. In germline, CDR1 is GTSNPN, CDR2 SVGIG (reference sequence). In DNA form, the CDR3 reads TGTGCCTGGAGTATGCGGAGGCAGGGGGAGCAGTTCTTC. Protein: CAWSMRRQGEQFF.

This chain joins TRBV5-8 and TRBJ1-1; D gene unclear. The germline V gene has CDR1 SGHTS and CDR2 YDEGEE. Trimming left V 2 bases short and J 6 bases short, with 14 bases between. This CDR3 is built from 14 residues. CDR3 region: CASSFEVWRPEAFF. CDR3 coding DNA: TGTGCCAGCAGCTTCGAGGTTTGGAGACCTGAAGCTTTCTTT.

CDR3 DNA sequence: TGTGCCAGTAGAGGGACAGGCCTTACCTACGAGCAGTACTTC. Translated: CASRGTGLTYEQYF. V and J are TRBV19 and TRBJ2-7; 8 bases agree with TRBD1. J was trimmed by 2 bases and V by 6 bases; bases with no gene match: 6. Germline CDR1 is LNHDA and CDR2 is SQIVND (reference sequence). This CDR3 spans 14 amino acids.

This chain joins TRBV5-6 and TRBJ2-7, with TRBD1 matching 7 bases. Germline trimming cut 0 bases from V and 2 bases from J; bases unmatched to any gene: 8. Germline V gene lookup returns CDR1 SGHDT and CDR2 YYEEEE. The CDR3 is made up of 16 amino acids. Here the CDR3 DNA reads TGTGCCAGCAGCTTGGGGCCGGGACAGACCCCCTACGAGCAGTACTTC. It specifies CASSLGPGQTPYEQYF.

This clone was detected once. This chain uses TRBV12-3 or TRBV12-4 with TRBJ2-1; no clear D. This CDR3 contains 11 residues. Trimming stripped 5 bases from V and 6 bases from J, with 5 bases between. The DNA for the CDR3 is TGTGCCAGCAGTCACATCAATGAGCAGTTCTTC. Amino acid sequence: CASSHINEQFF.

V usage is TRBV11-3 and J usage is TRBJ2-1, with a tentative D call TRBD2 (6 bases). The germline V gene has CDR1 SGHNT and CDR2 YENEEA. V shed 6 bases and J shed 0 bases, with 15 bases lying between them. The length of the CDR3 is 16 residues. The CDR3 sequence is CASRGVGRDSYNEQFF. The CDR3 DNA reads TGTGCCAGCAGAGGGGTTGGGCGGGACTCCTACAATGAGCAGTTCTTC. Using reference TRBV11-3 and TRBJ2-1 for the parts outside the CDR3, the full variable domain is EAGVVQSPRYKIIEKKQPVAFWCNPISGHNTLYWYLQNLGQGPELLIRYENEEAVDDSQLPKDRFSAERLKGVDSTLKIQPAELGDSAVYLCASRGVGRDSYNEQFFGPGTRLTVL.

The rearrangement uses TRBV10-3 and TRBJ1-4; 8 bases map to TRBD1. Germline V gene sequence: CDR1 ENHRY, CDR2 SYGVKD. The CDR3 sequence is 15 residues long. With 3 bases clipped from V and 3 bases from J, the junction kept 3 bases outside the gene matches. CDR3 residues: CAISEQDRANEKLFF. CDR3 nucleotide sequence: TGTGCCATCAGTGAACAGGACAGGGCTAATGAAAAACTGTTTTTT.

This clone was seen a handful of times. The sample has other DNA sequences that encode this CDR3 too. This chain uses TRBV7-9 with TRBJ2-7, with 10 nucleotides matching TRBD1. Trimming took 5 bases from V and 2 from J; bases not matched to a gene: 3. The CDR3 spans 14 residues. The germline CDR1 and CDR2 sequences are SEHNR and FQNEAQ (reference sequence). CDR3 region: CASSAGTGAYEQYF. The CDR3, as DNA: TGTGCCAGCAGCGCCGGGACAGGGGCCTACGAGCAGTACTTC.

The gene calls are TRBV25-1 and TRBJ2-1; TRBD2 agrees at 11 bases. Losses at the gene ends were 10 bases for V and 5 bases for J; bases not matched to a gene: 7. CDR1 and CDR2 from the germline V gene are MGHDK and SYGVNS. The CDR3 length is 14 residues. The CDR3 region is CATARLAGNNEQFF. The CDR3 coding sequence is TGTGCCACAGCTCGACTAGCGGGGAACAATGAGCAGTTCTTC.

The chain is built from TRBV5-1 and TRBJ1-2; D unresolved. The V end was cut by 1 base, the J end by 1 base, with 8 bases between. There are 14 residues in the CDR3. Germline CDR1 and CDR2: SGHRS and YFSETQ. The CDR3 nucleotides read TGCGCCAGCAGCTTGAGACGGAGTAACTATGGCTACACCTTC. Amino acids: CASSLRRSNYGYTF.

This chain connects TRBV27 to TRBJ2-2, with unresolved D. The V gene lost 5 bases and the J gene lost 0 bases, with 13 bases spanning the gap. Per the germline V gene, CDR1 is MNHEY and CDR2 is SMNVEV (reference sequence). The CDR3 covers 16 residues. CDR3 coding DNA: TGTGCCAGCAGTCACATCCAGGCAACGAACACCGGGGAGCTGTTTTTT. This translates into CASSHIQATNTGELFF.

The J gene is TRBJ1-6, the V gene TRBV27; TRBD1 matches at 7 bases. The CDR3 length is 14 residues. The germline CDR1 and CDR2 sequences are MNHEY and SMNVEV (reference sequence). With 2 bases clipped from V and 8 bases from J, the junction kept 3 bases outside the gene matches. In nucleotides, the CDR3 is TGTGCCAGCAGTTTAAAGGGGGCTGATTCACCCCTCCACTTT. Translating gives CASSLKGADSPLHF.

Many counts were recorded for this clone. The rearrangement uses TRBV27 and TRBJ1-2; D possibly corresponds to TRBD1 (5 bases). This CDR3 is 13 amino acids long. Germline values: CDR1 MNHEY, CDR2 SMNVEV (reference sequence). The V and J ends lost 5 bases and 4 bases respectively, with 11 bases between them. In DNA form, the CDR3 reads TGTGCCAGCAGTCCGCGGGGGAGCTATGGCTACACCTTC. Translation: CASSPRGSYGYTF.

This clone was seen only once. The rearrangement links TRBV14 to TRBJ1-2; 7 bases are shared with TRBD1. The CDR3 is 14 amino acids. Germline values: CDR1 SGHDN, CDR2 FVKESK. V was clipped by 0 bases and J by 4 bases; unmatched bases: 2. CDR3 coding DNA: TGTGCCAGCAGCCAAGAGAGGGGGCCCTATGGCTACACCTTC. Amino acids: CASSQERGPYGYTF.

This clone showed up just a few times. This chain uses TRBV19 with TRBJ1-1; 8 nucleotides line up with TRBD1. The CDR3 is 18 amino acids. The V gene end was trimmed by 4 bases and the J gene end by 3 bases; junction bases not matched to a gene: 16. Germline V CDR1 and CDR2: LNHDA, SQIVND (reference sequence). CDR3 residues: CASSTRTGRSIMDTEAFF. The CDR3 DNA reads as TGTGCCAGTAGTACGAGGACAGGGAGGAGCATTATGGACACTGAAGCTTTCTTT.